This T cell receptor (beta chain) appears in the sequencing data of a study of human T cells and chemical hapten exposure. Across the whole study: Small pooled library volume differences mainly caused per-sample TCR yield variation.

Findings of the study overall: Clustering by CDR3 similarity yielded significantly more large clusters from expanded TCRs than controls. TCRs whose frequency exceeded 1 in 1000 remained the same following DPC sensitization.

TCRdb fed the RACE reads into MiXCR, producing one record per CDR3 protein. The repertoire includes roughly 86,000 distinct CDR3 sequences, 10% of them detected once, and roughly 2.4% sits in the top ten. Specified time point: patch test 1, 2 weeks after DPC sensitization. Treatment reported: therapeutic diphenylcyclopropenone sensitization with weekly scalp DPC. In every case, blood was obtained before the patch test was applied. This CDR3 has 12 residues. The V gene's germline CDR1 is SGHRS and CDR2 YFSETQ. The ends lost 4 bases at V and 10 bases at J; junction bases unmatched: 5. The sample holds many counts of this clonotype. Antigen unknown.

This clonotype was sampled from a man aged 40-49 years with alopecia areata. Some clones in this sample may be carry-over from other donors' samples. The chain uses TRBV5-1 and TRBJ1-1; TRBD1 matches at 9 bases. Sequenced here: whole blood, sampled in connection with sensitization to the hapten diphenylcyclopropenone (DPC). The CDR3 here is CASSQKDRGAFF. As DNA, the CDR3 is TGCGCCAGCAGCCAAAAGGACAGGGGAGCTTTCTTT.